Listed below are T cell receptor beta chains from one sample, sequenced in a study of CD8+CD57+ T cells in acquired aplastic anemia. TCRdb re-called the reads through MiXCR, storing one row per CDR3 protein. This sample has 400,000 to 450,000 distinct CDR3 sequences, with 55% to 75% found just once. Sample: sorted CD4+, CD8+, or CD8+CD57+ T cells (not recorded which) from PBMCs. All receptors derive from a human donor in good health, serving as a control. CDR3s include the opening cysteine and the closing phenylalanine or tryptophan. Each record gives: V gene, D gene, CDR3 length, clone size, J gene, CDR3 DNA, CDR3 protein. A D gene is named only where the DNA matches it firmly. Clone sizes are given selectively: once, few, many, or a class where the clone is expanded.

V gene: TRBV10-3; D gene: .; CDR3 length: 15; clone size: few; J gene: TRBJ1-6; CDR3 DNA: TGTGCCACTGTCGATGGGTTGGCGGTTAATTCACCCCTCCACTTT; CDR3 protein: CATVDGLAVNSPLHF
V gene: TRBV7-3; D gene: TRBD1; CDR3 length: 16; clone size: .; J gene: TRBJ1-3; CDR3 DNA: TGTGCCAGCAGCGGGGCCCGAGACAGGGCTGGAAACACCATATATTTT; CDR3 protein: CASSGARDRAGNTIYF
V gene: TRBV6-6; D gene: .; CDR3 length: 16; clone size: .; J gene: TRBJ2-1; CDR3 DNA: TGTGCCAGCAGTTCTCCCGACGGGAGCTCCTACAATGAGCAGTTCTTC; CDR3 protein: CASSSPDGSSYNEQFF
V gene: TRBV13; D gene: TRBD1; CDR3 length: 15; clone size: .; J gene: TRBJ2-7; CDR3 DNA: TGTGCCAGCAGCTCGCGAACAGGGGGGCCCTACGGGCAGTACTTC; CDR3 protein: CASSSRTGGPYGQYF
V gene: TRBV18; D gene: TRBD2; CDR3 length: 14; clone size: many; J gene: TRBJ2-7; CDR3 DNA: TGTGCCAGCTCAGCTAGCGGGGGCTACTACGAGCAGTACTTC; CDR3 protein: CASSASGGYYEQYF
V gene: TRBV30; D gene: TRBD1; CDR3 length: 15; clone size: many; J gene: TRBJ1-4; CDR3 DNA: TGTGCCTTAACAGGGGACCTTTCCCTTAATGAAAAACTGTTTTTT; CDR3 protein: CALTGDLSLNEKLFF
V gene: TRBV20-1; D gene: .; CDR3 length: 15; clone size: many; J gene: TRBJ1-6; CDR3 DNA: TGCAGTGCTGGCCCCCGGGGTTCCTATAATTCACCCCTCCACTTT; CDR3 protein: CSAGPRGSYNSPLHF
V gene: TRBV11-2; D gene: TRBD2; CDR3 length: 15; clone size: many; J gene: TRBJ2-1; CDR3 DNA: TGTGCCAGCAGCCTATGGGCTAGCGGGGTAGGTGAGCAGTTCTTC; CDR3 protein: CASSLWASGVGEQFF
V gene: TRBV11-2; D gene: .; CDR3 length: 16; clone size: .; J gene: TRBJ1-6; CDR3 DNA: TGTGCCAGCAGCTTACATTGGGAGGCGGGCAATTCACCCCTCCACTTT; CDR3 protein: CASSLHWEAGNSPLHF
V gene: TRBV12-3/TRBV12-4; D gene: .; CDR3 length: 13; clone size: .; J gene: TRBJ2-3; CDR3 DNA: TGTGCCAGCAACCCGGTGCCCACAGATACGCAGTATTTT; CDR3 protein: CASNPVPTDTQYF
V gene: TRBV15; D gene: TRBD2; CDR3 length: 15; clone size: few; J gene: TRBJ2-7; CDR3 DNA: TGTGCCACCAGCAGAGAGATAGCGGGCTGCTACGAGCAGTACTTC; CDR3 protein: CATSREIAGCYEQYF